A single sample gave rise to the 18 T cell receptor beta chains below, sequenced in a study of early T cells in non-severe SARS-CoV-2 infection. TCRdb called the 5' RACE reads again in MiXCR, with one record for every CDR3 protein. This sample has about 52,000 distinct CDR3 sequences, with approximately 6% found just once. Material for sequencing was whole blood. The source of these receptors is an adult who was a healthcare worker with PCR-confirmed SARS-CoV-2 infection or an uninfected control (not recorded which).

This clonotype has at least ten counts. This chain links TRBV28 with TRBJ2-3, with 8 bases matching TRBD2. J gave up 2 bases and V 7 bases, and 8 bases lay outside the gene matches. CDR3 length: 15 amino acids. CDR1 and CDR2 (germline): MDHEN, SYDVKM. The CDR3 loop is CASKSGTRHTDTQYF. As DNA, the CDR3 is TGTGCCAGCAAGTCCGGGACTAGGCACACAGATACGCAGTATTTT. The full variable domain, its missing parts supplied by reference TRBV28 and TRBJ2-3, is DVKVTQSSRYLVKRTGEKVFLECVQDMDHENMFWYRQDPGLGLRLIYFSYDVKMKEKGDIPEGYSVSREKKERFSLILESASTNQTSMYLCASKSGTRHTDTQYFGPGTRLTVL.

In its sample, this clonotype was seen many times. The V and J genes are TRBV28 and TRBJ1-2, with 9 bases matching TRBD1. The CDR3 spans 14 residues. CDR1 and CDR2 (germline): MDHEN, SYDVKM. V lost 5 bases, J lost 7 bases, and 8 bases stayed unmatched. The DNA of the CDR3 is TGTGCCAGCAGTCCGGGACAGGGTTCAGCTGGCTACACCTTC. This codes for CASSPGQGSAGYTF.

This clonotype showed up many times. Here the CDR3 reads CASSNGGVTDTQYF. The DNA of the CDR3 is TGTGCCAGCAGCAACGGCGGGGTCACAGATACGCAGTATTTT. The rearrangement joins TRBV25-1 to TRBJ2-3; D possibly corresponds to TRBD2 (6 bases). Trimming shortened V by 6 bases and J by 2 bases, and 12 bases separated the two germline ends. The length of the CDR3 is 14 residues. Germline V gene data show CDR1 as MGHDK and CDR2 as SYGVNS. The full variable domain, in which reference TRBV25-1 and TRBJ2-3 provide the parts outside the CDR3, is EADIYQTPRYLVIGTGKKITLECSQTMGHDKMYWYQQDPGMELHLIHYSYGVNSTEKGDLSSESTVSRIRTEHFPLTLESARPSHTSQYLCASSNGGVTDTQYFGPGTRLTVL.

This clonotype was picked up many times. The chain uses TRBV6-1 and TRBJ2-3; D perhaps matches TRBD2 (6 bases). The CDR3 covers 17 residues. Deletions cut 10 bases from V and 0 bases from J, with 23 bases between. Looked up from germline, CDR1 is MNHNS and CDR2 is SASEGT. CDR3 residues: CATLGLWGVTSTDTQYF. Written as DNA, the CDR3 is TGTGCCACCCTGGGCCTGTGGGGGGTTACTAGCACAGATACGCAGTATTTT.

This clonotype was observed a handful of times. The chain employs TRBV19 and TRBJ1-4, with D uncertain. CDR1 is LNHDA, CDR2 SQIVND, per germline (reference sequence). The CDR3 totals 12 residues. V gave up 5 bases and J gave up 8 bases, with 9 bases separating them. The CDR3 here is CASSSNGEKLFF. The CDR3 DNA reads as TGTGCCAGTAGTTCAAACGGCGAAAAACTGTTTTTT.

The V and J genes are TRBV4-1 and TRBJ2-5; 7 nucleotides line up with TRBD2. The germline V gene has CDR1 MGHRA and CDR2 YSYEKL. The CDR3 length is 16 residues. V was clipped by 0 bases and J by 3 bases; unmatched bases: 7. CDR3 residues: CASSQDDPSGEETQYF. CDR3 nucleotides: TGCGCCAGCAGCCAAGATGATCCTAGCGGCGAAGAGACCCAGTACTTC.

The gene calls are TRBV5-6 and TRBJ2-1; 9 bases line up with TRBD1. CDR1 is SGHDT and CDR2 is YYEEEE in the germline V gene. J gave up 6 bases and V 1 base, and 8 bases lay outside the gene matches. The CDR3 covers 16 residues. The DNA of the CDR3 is TGTGCCAGCAGCTTGCGGGACAGGGTCAGTTCCAATGAGCAGTTCTTC. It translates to CASSLRDRVSSNEQFF.

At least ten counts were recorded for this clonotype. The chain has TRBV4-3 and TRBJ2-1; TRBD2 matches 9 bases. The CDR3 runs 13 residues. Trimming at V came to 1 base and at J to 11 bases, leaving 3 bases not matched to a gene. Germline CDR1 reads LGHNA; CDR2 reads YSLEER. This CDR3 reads CASSQGLADKQFF. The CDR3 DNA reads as TGCGCCAGCAGCCAAGGACTAGCGGACAAGCAGTTCTTC.

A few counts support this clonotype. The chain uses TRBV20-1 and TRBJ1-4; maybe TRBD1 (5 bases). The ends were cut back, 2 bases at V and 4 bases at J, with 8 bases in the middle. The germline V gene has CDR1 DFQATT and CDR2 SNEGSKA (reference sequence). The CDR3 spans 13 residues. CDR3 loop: CSARNRFNEKLFF. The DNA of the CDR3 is TGCAGTGCTAGAAACAGGTTTAATGAAAAACTGTTTTTT.

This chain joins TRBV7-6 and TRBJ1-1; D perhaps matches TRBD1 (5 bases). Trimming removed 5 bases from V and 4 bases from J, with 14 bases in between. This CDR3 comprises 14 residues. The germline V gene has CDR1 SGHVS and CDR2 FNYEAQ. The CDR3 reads CASSPGERGTEAFF. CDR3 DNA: TGTGCCAGCAGCCCAGGAGAGAGGGGCACTGAAGCTTTCTTT. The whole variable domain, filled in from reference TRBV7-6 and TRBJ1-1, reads GAGVSQSPRYKVTKRGQDVALRCDPISGHVSLYWYRQALGQGPEFLTYFNYEAQQDKSGLPNDRFSAERPEGSISTLTIQRTEQRDSAMYRCASSPGERGTEAFFGQGTRLTVV.

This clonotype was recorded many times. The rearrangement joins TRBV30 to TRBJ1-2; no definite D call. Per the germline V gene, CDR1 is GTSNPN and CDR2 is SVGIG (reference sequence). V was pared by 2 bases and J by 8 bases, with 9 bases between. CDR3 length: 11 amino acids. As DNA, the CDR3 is TGTGCCTGGAGTACCCGAGGGGGCTACACCTTC. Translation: CAWSTRGGYTF.

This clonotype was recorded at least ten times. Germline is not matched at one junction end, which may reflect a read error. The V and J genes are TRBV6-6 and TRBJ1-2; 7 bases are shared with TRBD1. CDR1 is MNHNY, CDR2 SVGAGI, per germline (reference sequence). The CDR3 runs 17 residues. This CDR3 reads CASSDSIPGQSHYGYTF. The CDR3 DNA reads TGTGCCAGCAGTGACTCTATACCGGGACAGTCGCACTATGGCTACACCTTC.

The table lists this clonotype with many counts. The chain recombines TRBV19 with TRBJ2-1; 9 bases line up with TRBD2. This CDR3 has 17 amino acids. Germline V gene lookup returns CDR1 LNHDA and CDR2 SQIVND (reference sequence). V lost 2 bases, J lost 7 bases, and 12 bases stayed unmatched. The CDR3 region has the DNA TGTGCCAGTAGTATACAGAGTGGGGCTAGCGGGGCGAATGAGCAGTTCTTC. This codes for CASSIQSGASGANEQFF.

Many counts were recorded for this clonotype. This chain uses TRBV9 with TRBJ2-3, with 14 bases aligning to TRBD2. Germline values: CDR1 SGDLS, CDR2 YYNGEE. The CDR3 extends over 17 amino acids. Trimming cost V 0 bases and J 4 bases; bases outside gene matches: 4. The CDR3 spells CASSVGLAGGPSDTQYF. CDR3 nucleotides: TGTGCCAGCAGCGTAGGACTAGCGGGGGGGCCTTCAGATACGCAGTATTTT.

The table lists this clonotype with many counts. The CDR3 coding sequence is TGCAGTGCTAGCCCGGCGTCAGGGCTTAACACTGAAGCTTTCTTT. Protein product: CSASPASGLNTEAFF. The chain uses TRBV20-1 and TRBJ1-1, with D maybe TRBD1 (5 bases). The V gene lost 3 bases and the J gene lost 2 bases, with 16 bases spanning the gap. Germline values: CDR1 DFQATT, CDR2 SNEGSKA (reference sequence). The CDR3 length is 15 residues.

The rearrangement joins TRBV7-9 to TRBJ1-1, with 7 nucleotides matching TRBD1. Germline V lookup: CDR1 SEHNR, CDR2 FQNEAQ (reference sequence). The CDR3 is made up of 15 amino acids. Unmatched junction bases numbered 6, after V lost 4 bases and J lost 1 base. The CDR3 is CASSSTTGPNTEAFF. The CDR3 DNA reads TGTGCCAGCAGCTCTACGACAGGGCCGAACACTGAAGCTTTCTTT.

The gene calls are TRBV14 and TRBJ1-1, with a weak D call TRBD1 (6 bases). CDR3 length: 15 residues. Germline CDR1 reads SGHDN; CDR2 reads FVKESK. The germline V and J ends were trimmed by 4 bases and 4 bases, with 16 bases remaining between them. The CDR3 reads CASSLRAGQPTEAFF. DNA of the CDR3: TGTGCCAGCAGCCTAAGGGCGGGACAACCCACTGAAGCTTTCTTT.

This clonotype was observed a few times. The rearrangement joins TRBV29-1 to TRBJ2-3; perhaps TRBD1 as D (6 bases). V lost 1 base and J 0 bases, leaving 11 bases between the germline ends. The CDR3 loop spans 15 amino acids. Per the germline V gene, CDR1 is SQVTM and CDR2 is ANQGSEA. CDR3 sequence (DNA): TGCAGCGTTGAAGGGACAGACTCTAGCACAGATACGCAGTATTTT. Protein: CSVEGTDSSTDTQYF.